This T cell receptor beta chain was found in a study of breast tumors, draining lymph nodes, adjacent tissues. As for this clonotype: A junction boundary mismatches the germline segment, possibly from a read error.

Samples came from axillary lymph nodes draining the breast cancer. TCRdb ran MiXCR on the multiplex PCR reads and lists one entry per CDR3 protein. The repertoire holds 150,000 to 200,000 distinct CDR3 sequences, about 30% seen once, with 3% to 4.5% in the top ten. Germline assignment: CDR1 SSHAT and CDR2 FNYEAQ (reference sequence). CDR3 size: 15 residues. The clonotype was recovered from a female donor with breast cancer. Some clones in this sample may be carry-over from other donors' samples. The chain carries TRBV7-7 and TRBJ2-5; D may correspond to TRBD1 or TRBD2 (5 bases each). The specimen sequenced was axillary lymph node tissue. This CDR3 reads CASSPTGRNQETQYF. In DNA form, the CDR3 reads TGTGCTAGCAGCCCTACGGGACGGAACCAAGAGACCCAGTACTTC. The full variable domain, its missing parts supplied by reference TRBV7-7 and TRBJ2-5, is GAGVSQSPRYKVTKRGQDVTLRCDPISSHATLYWYQQALGQGPEFLTYFNYEAQPDKSGLPSDRFSAERPEGSISTLTIQRTEQRDSAMYRCASSPTGRNQETQYFGPGTRLLVL.